These T cell receptor beta chains were read from a single sample in a study of cytomegalovirus exposure and HLA in healthy donors. The protocol was immunoSEQ multiplex PCR, while the TCRdb copy is restricted to in-frame clones and leaves out a portion. Here the sample spans some 190,000 clones, approximately 85% being singletons. Sequencing was carried out using PBMCs. These receptors were collected from a woman between 18 and 29 years old in good health and CMV-seronegative. Each CDR3 is given with its conserved first and last residue. Fields, in order: D gene, J gene, clone size, CDR3 length, V gene, CDR3 DNA, CDR3 protein. The D gene is left open where the match is weak. Not every row has a clone size; where given, it reads once, few, many or a size class.

.	TRBJ1-1	.	15	TRBV7-8	TGTGCCAGCAGCTCAGGGTTGTCATTGAACACTGAAGCTTTCTTT	CASSSGLSLNTEAFF
TRBD1	TRBJ1-2	.	14	TRBV30	TGTGCCTGCCAGGCAGGGGGCATCGTCTATGGCTACACCTTC	CACQAGGIVYGYTF
TRBD2	TRBJ2-7	.	14	TRBV2	TGTGCCAGCAGGCCACCGGGACTAGCGGAAGGGCAGTACTTC	CASRPPGLAEGQYF
.	TRBJ1-2	few	13	TRBV30	TGTGCCTGGAGTAGAGGATACTCTTATGGCTACACCTTC	CAWSRGYSYGYTF
TRBD1	TRBJ1-6	.	15	TRBV9	TGTGCCAGCACCTTTGACAGGGGCGGGAATTCACCCCTCCACTTT	CASTFDRGGNSPLHF
.	TRBJ1-1	.	12	TRBV5-6	TGTGCCAGCAGCCGACAGGACCTTGAAGCTTTCTTT	CASSRQDLEAFF
TRBD2	TRBJ2-5	.	14	TRBV5-8	TGTGCCAGCACCCGGGGGGGGGCCCAAGAGACCCAGTACTTC	CASTRGGAQETQYF
.	TRBJ1-1	.	14	TRBV27	TGTGCCAGCAGCACGAGGGGGTGGAGGACTGAAGCTTTCTTT	CASSTRGWRTEAFF
.	TRBJ2-7	.	15	TRBV27	TGTGCCAGCAGGCACCAAATGGACACCATCTACGAGCAGTACTTC	CASRHQMDTIYEQYF
.	TRBJ1-1	.	13	TRBV14	TGTGCCAGCCACCCGACGGGATGGACTGAAGCTTTCTTT	CASHPTGWTEAFF
.	TRBJ2-5	.	15	TRBV6-6	TGTGCCAGCAGTTACAGGGGAACTACCCAAGAGACCCAGTACTTC	CASSYRGTTQETQYF
.	TRBJ1-5	.	12	TRBV12-5	TGTGCTAGTGGTGCGGGTTTTCAGCCCCAGCATTTT	CASGAGFQPQHF
TRBD1	TRBJ2-2	.	18	TRBV2	TGTGCCAGCACCGATGCGACAGGGGTTTTATTTCGGACCGGGGAGCTGTTTTTT	CASTDATGVLFRTGELFF
TRBD2	TRBJ2-1	.	15	TRBV7-3	TGTGCCAGCAGGCCCGCGGGGGAGGCCTACAATGAGCAGTTCTTC	CASRPAGEAYNEQFF
.	TRBJ2-7	.	13	TRBV6-1	TGTGCCAGCTTGGGGCTCGGAACCTACGAGCAGTACTTC	CASLGLGTYEQYF
.	TRBJ1-2	.	13	TRBV5-1	TGCGCCAGCAGCTTGAGGGGTAATGACGGCTACACCTTC	CASSLRGNDGYTF
TRBD1	TRBJ2-5	.	16	TRBV5-1	TGCGCCAGCAGCTTGGTGGCTCAGGGGGCACAAGAGACCCAGTACTTC	CASSLVAQGAQETQYF
.	TRBJ1-2	.	14	TRBV18	TGTGCCAGCTCGCGGGCACAGGGAAACTATGGCTACACCTTC	CASSRAQGNYGYTF
.	TRBJ1-6	.	13	TRBV6-5	TGTGCCAGCAGTTATTTCAATAATTCACCCCTCCACTTT	CASSYFNNSPLHF
.	TRBJ1-1	.	15	TRBV30	TGTGCCTGGAGTGTAAATGAGGAATGGGACACTGAAGCTTTCTTT	CAWSVNEEWDTEAFF
.	TRBJ1-1	.	14	TRBV5-4	TGTGCCAGCAGTGAGGGGGGGAAGGACACTGAAGCTTTCTTT	CASSEGGKDTEAFF
TRBD1	TRBJ2-7	.	12	TRBV29-1	TGCAGCGTTGCTTCAGGGGGCTACGAGCAGTACTTC	CSVASGGYEQYF
TRBD1	TRBJ1-3	.	15	TRBV7-3	TGTGCCAGCAGCAAACAGGGGGTAGTTGGAAACACCATATATTTT	CASSKQGVVGNTIYF
TRBD1	TRBJ2-1	.	16	TRBV6-1	TGTGCCAGCAGTGAAGTCGGACAGGGGGCGAACAATGAGCAGTTCTTC	CASSEVGQGANNEQFF
.	TRBJ1-5	.	15	TRBV5-1	TGCGCCAGCAGCGAAACGGACAGCGAAAATCAGCCCCAGCATTTT	CASSETDSENQPQHF
TRBD1	TRBJ1-2	.	13	TRBV15	TGTGCCACCAGCCTGACAGGGGCATATGGCTACACCTTC	CATSLTGAYGYTF
TRBD1	TRBJ2-6	few	16	TRBV27	TGTGCCAGCAGTTTGGGGACAGGGGCTGGGGCCAACGTCCTGACTTTC	CASSLGTGAGANVLTF
.	TRBJ1-2	.	15	TRBV21-1	TGTGCCAGCAGCGGACAGGGGGCGTCTTACTATGGCTACACCTTC	CASSGQGASYYGYTF
.	TRBJ2-3	.	13	TRBV7-9	TGTGCCAGCAGCCCCGGGAGCACAGATACGCAGTATTTT	CASSPGSTDTQYF
.	TRBJ1-1	.	12	TRBV14	TGTGCCAGCAGCAAGACGGGGGAGGGAGCTTTCTTT	CASSKTGEGAFF
TRBD1	TRBJ2-1	.	16	TRBV30	TGTGCCTGGAGTGTACAGGGGGGAGTGAAGTACAATGAGCAGTTCTTC	CAWSVQGGVKYNEQFF
.	TRBJ2-1	.	16	TRBV11-2	TGTGCCAGCAGCTTAGATAGCAGTAGCTCCTACAATGAGCAGTTCTTC	CASSLDSSSSYNEQFF
TRBD2	TRBJ2-1	.	13	TRBV11-2	TGTGCCAGCAGCTTAAGCGGGAGAGGTGAGCAGTTCTTC	CASSLSGRGEQFF
.	TRBJ2-7	.	14	TRBV7-6	TGTGCCAGCAGCTTAGCTACGGGAGCGGTCGAGCAGTACTTC	CASSLATGAVEQYF
TRBD1	TRBJ2-1	.	13	TRBV19	TGTGCCACAACCTTAACAGGGGGTAGTGAGCAGTTCTTC	CATTLTGGSEQFF
.	TRBJ1-2	.	11	TRBV5-1	TGCGCCAGCAGCTCGAGAGATGGCTACACCTTC	CASSSRDGYTF
TRBD2	TRBJ2-7	.	20	TRBV5-8	TGTGCCAGCAGCTTGAAAGGGCTAGCGGGAGGGCTCGGAAGGGCCTACGAGCAGTACTTC	CASSLKGLAGGLGRAYEQYF
TRBD1	TRBJ1-2	.	18	TRBV9	TGTGCCAGCAGCGTAGCATCCAGTGGACCGGGACAGGGTTATGGCTACACCTTC	CASSVASSGPGQGYGYTF
.	TRBJ2-3	.	16	TRBV18	TGTGCCAGCTCACCACAGGCAGGGTTCGGCACAGATACGCAGTATTTT	CASSPQAGFGTDTQYF
.	TRBJ2-3	.	13	TRBV5-1	TGCGCCAGCAGCGTCCGAGACACAGATACGCAGTATTTT	CASSVRDTDTQYF
.	TRBJ1-5	.	13	TRBV30	TGTGCCTGGAGTTACAGGGACAATCAGCCCCAGCATTTT	CAWSYRDNQPQHF
.	TRBJ2-1	.	13	TRBV10-1	TGCGCCAGCAGTGAGACCCCCTTAGATGAGCAGTTCTTC	CASSETPLDEQFF
.	TRBJ1-4	once	14	TRBV5-5	TGTGCCAGCTTTCAGGGCTCAACTAATGAAAAACTGTTTTTT	CASFQGSTNEKLFF
.	TRBJ1-1	.	14	TRBV18	TGTGCCAGCTCGCTTAGATCGACTAACACTGAAGCTTTCTTT	CASSLRSTNTEAFF
TRBD1	TRBJ2-7	.	16	TRBV27	TGTGCCAGCAGTAAGCCAACCGGGACAGATTTATACGAGCAGTACTTC	CASSKPTGTDLYEQYF
.	TRBJ2-7	.	12	TRBV5-1	TGCGCCAGCAGCTTGGAGGGAGACGAGCAGTACTTC	CASSLEGDEQYF
.	TRBJ2-3	.	13	TRBV5-4	TGTGCCAGCAGCCCTCCAGGGCGAGATACGCAGTATTTT	CASSPPGRDTQYF
TRBD2	TRBJ2-1	.	14	TRBV12-5	TGTGCTAGTGTCTCGGCTAGCGGATTCAATGAGCAGTTCTTC	CASVSASGFNEQFF
TRBD1	TRBJ2-2	.	16	TRBV18	TGTGCCAGCTCACTGGGACAGCTGAAGAACACCGGGGAGCTGTTTTTT	CASSLGQLKNTGELFF
TRBD2	TRBJ2-5	.	14	TRBV5-1	TGCGCCAGCAGTTTAGTCTTAGCGGGAGAGGGCCAGTACTTC	CASSLVLAGEGQYF
.	TRBJ1-1	.	14	TRBV5-1	TGCGCCAGCAGCTCAGTAGGGGTGAACACTGAAGCTTTCTTT	CASSSVGVNTEAFF
.	TRBJ2-7	.	13	TRBV6-1	TGTGCCAGCAGTGGCGGACTCGGCTACGAGCAGTACTTC	CASSGGLGYEQYF
.	TRBJ2-7	.	18	TRBV5-1	TGCGCCAGCAGCTTTCGACCCGTCGAGACACTTGCCCCCTACGAGCAGTACTTC	CASSFRPVETLAPYEQYF
TRBD2	TRBJ2-7	.	19	TRBV19	TGTGCCAGTAGCCTAGTTGCCACGACCGGGACTAGCAGGTCCTACGAGCAGTACTTC	CASSLVATTGTSRSYEQYF
.	TRBJ1-2	.	14	TRBV27	TGTGCCAGCACCTACAGTACAGGGTTGAATGGCTACACCTTC	CASTYSTGLNGYTF
.	TRBJ1-2	.	14	TRBV5-1	TGCGCCAGCAGCTTTGGACAGCATTTCTATGGCTACACCTTC	CASSFGQHFYGYTF